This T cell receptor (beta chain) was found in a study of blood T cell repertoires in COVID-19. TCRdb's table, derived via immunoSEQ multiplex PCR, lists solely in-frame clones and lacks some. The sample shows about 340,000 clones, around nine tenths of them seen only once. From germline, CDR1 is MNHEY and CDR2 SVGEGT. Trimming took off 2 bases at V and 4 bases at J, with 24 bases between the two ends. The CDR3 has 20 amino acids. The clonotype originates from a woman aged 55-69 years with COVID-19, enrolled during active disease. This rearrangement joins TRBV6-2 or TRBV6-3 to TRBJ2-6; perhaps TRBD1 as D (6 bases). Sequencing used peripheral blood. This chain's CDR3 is CASSYVGGQQLLLGANVLTF. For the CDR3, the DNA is TGTGCCAGCAGTTACGTTGGCGGACAGCAGTTACTTTTGGGGGCCAACGTCCTGACTTTC.